A selection of T cell receptor beta chains follows, all from one sample in a study of blood T cell repertoires in COVID-19. Repertoires were generated with immunoSEQ multiplex PCR, while TCRdb's copy carries only in-frame clones and drops some. Of around 70,000 clones in the sample, more than 80% were seen once. The sequencing input was peripheral blood. The receptors stem from a woman aged 70-85 years with acute or convalescent COVID-19. Both conserved end residues are part of each CDR3.

v_call: TRBV28
j_call: TRBJ2-3
cdr3_aa: CASSFGLGGLRDTQYF

v_call: TRBV19
j_call: TRBJ1-2
cdr3_aa: CASSIPDRGGGYTF

v_call: TRBV7-9
j_call: TRBJ1-1
cdr3_aa: CATKTTGGKGDTKAFF

v_call: TRBV28
j_call: TRBJ1-4
cdr3_aa: CASRAGGSARIGGLFF

v_call: TRBV11-3
j_call: TRBJ2-1
cdr3_aa: CASSSGGEAPQFF

v_call: TRBV9
j_call: TRBJ2-1
cdr3_aa: CASSSRELAPSYNEQFF

v_call: TRBV10-3
j_call: TRBJ2-1
cdr3_aa: CASRLAEYNEQFF

v_call: TRBV19
j_call: TRBJ1-3
cdr3_aa: CASSDGTNRRTIYF

v_call: TRBV27
j_call: TRBJ2-7
cdr3_aa: CASSSQYEQYF

v_call: TRBV27
j_call: TRBJ2-7
cdr3_aa: CASKGQGKSHEQYF

v_call: TRBV5-1
j_call: TRBJ2-1
cdr3_aa: CASSSYGLAGSYNEQFF

v_call: TRBV13
j_call: TRBJ1-1
cdr3_aa: CASSPTGRNTEAFF

v_call: TRBV6-6
j_call: TRBJ2-3
cdr3_aa: CASSYRGTTTDTQYF

v_call: TRBV5-1
j_call: TRBJ1-2
cdr3_aa: CASSFTGGQGYTF

v_call: TRBV28
j_call: TRBJ1-1
cdr3_aa: CASSPRTGSTEAFF

v_call: TRBV28
j_call: TRBJ2-3
cdr3_aa: CASTRLAGGSSTDTQYF

v_call: TRBV29-1
j_call: TRBJ2-1
cdr3_aa: CSVGPPGLAGYSEQFF

v_call: TRBV7-2
j_call: TRBJ1-3
cdr3_aa: CASSLGAPSGNTIYF

v_call: TRBV7-3
j_call: TRBJ2-1
cdr3_aa: CASSSTPGNRDNEQFF

v_call: TRBV2
j_call: TRBJ2-1
cdr3_aa: CASSERLEGVNEQFF

v_call: TRBV19
j_call: TRBJ1-5
cdr3_aa: CASGWDSYSNQPQHF

v_call: TRBV18
j_call: TRBJ2-7
cdr3_aa: CASSQLGEEQYF

v_call: TRBV7-8
j_call: TRBJ2-7
cdr3_aa: CASSLVEGFSYEQYF

v_call: TRBV11-3
j_call: TRBJ1-1
cdr3_aa: CASSSQGFRTEAFF

v_call: TRBV7-9
j_call: TRBJ1-2
cdr3_aa: CASTFRQYGYTF

v_call: TRBV30
j_call: TRBJ1-4
cdr3_aa: CAWSESRGKLFF

v_call: TRBV20-1
j_call: TRBJ2-1
cdr3_aa: CSASISRGAGVLFF

v_call: TRBV7-8
j_call: TRBJ2-7
cdr3_aa: CASSLVLGHLSYEQYF

v_call: TRBV7-2
j_call: TRBJ2-7
cdr3_aa: CASSLGRGRGTYEQYF